This is a list of T cell receptor beta chains from one sample in a study of early stage breast cancer tumors. Sequenced by immunoSEQ multiplex PCR; TCRdb stores in-frame clones only, minus some. The table records fewer than 50,000 clones, 70% to 80% of them present only once. Sequenced input: blood. The receptor source for this set is a person aged 50-59 years with breast cancer. The CDR3 runs from the conserved cysteine through the conserved F or W. A D gene is named only where the DNA matches it firmly. A clone size is listed for some rows: how often the clone was seen (once, few, many), or a class if it is expanded.

d_gene | abundance | j_gene | v_gene | CDR3nt | CDR3aa
TRBD1 | once | TRBJ1-1 | TRBV11-2 | TGTGCCAGCAGCACCGACAGGGGAGGCCTTGAAGCTTTCTTT | CASSTDRGGLEAFF
. | . | TRBJ1-5 | TRBV7-8 | TGTGCCAGCAGCCGGGACTTGGGTCAGCCCCAGCATTTT | CASSRDLGQPQHF
TRBD1 | . | TRBJ1-1 | TRBV19 | TGTGCCAGTAGTCTCGTACAGGGGGTGAACACTGAAGCTTTCTTT | CASSLVQGVNTEAFF
TRBD2 | . | TRBJ2-1 | TRBV4-3 | TGCGCCAGCAGCCAAGAGAAGGGACTAGCGGCTGAGCAGTTCTTC | CASSQEKGLAAEQFF
. | . | TRBJ2-7 | TRBV7-9 | TGTGCCAGCAGCAGCGCGGGGTTGGACGAGCAGTACTTC | CASSSAGLDEQYF
TRBD2 | . | TRBJ2-5 | TRBV5-6 | TGTGCCAGCAGCTTGATATCGCTAGCGGGGGGAATGGAGACCCAGTACTTC | CASSLISLAGGMETQYF
TRBD1 | . | TRBJ2-1 | TRBV5-1 | TGCGCCAGCAGCTGGGACAGGGGGAACGGGGAGCAGTTCTTC | CASSWDRGNGEQFF
. | . | TRBJ1-2 | TRBV7-2 | TGTGCCAGCAGGCAGGTGAACAGGGTTAACTATGGCTACACCTTC | CASRQVNRVNYGYTF
. | . | TRBJ2-5 | TRBV6-6 | TGTGCCAGCAGCCCCCCAGGCGAAGAGACCCAGTACTTC | CASSPPGEETQYF
TRBD2 | . | TRBJ2-5 | TRBV10-3 | TGTGCCAGCGCACTAGCGGGTCAAGAGACCCAGTACTTC | CASALAGQETQYF
TRBD2 | . | TRBJ2-1 | TRBV6-6 | TGTGCGGTCATGCGGGGGGAGTCCTACAATGAGCAGTTCTTC | CAVMRGESYNEQFF
TRBD1 | . | TRBJ2-7 | TRBV9 | TGTGCCAGCAGCCCTTGGACAGGGGGCTCTAGCGAGCAGTACTTC | CASSPWTGGSSEQYF
TRBD2 | . | TRBJ2-4 | TRBV4-2 | TGTGCCAGCAGCTTGGGGGGGCTAGCGGGAGCCAAAAACATTCAGTACTTC | CASSLGGLAGAKNIQYF
. | . | TRBJ1-1 | TRBV5-1 | TGCGCCAGCAGCATCCTAGAGCGGACTGAAGCTTTCTTT | CASSILERTEAFF
TRBD2 | . | TRBJ2-5 | TRBV7-6 | TGTGCCAGCAGCTCACCGGGACTAGAAGAGACCCAGTACTTC | CASSSPGLEETQYF
. | . | TRBJ1-1 | TRBV7-2 | TGTGCCAGCAGCTGGACAGTGAACACTGAAGCTTTCTTT | CASSWTVNTEAFF